The 12 T cell receptor beta chains given below trace back to one sample, sequenced in a study of T cell repertoires in cytomegalovirus infection. Via MiXCR, TCRdb re-called the reads, giving one row per CDR3 protein. The repertoire holds some 400,000 distinct CDR3 sequences, with roughly 30% as singletons. Sequenced: PBMCs. These receptors came from a human donor in good health (CMV status not recorded). Some clones in this sample may be carry-over from other donors' samples.

This clonotype was seen a handful of times. V usage is TRBV10-1 and J usage is TRBJ2-1, with TRBD2 matching over 11 bases. The CDR3 contains 15 residues. V was pared by 5 bases and J by 3 bases, with 3 bases of the junction left unmatched. Germline V gene data show CDR1 as WNHNN and CDR2 as SYGVQD (reference sequence). The CDR3 sequence: CASSKGLADYNEQFF. In DNA form, the CDR3 reads TGCGCCAGCAGTAAGGGACTAGCGGACTACAATGAGCAGTTCTTC.

The table lists this clonotype with a few counts. This sequence joins TRBV4-2 and TRBJ1-4; tentative D call: TRBD1 (5 bases). The CDR3 is made up of 15 amino acids. V lost 1 base, J lost 8 bases, and 14 bases lay in between. CDR1 and CDR2 from the germline V gene are LGHNA and YNFKEQ. This CDR3 is CASSQVGGALEKLFF. Here the CDR3 DNA reads TGTGCCAGCAGCCAAGTCGGAGGGGCCCTCGAAAAACTGTTTTTT.

This clonotype was seen a few times. V gene TRBV6-5 combines with J gene TRBJ2-5, with 14 bases lining up with TRBD2. This CDR3 has 18 residues. J was trimmed by 4 bases and V by 4 bases; bases with no gene match: 11. Looked up from germline, CDR1 is MNHEY and CDR2 is SVGAGI. Written as DNA, the CDR3 is TGTGCCAGCAGTTCCGATCGACTAGCGGGGGGGCGAGGAGAGACCCAGTACTTC. This gives the protein CASSSDRLAGGRGETQYF.

As regards this clonotype: One junction end does not reproduce the germline sequence, and a read error may be involved. This chain uses TRBV7-2 with TRBJ2-5; D is perhaps TRBD1 (6 bases). Germline assignment: CDR1 SGHTA and CDR2 FQGNSA. The CDR3 sequence is 16 residues long. The CDR3 DNA reads as TGTGCCAGCAGCTTAGCGCTAGGACAGTCCCAAGAGGCCCATTACTTC. It is translated as CASSLALGQSQEAHYF.

This clonotype has a handful of counts. The chain recombines TRBV7-9 with TRBJ2-7, with 8 nucleotides matching TRBD1. The CDR3 spans 14 residues. V trimming: 8 bases; J trimming: 4 bases; junction bases outside the gene matches: 10. Germline CDR1 and CDR2: SEHNR and FQNEAQ (reference sequence). CDR3 DNA sequence: TGTGCCAGCGGACCTCAGACAGGGGTTTACGAGCAGTACTTC. This sequence encodes CASGPQTGVYEQYF. Combining the CDR3 with reference TRBV7-9 and TRBJ2-7 gives the whole variable domain DTGVSQNPRHKITKRGQNVTFRCDPISEHNRLYWYRQTLGQGPEFLTYFQNEAQLEKSRLLSDRFSAERPKGSFSTLEIQRTEQGDSAMYLCASGPQTGVYEQYFGPGTRLTVT.

The J gene is TRBJ2-5, the V gene TRBV4-2; tentative D call: TRBD2 (6 bases). The CDR3 loop spans 14 amino acids. The V gene's germline CDR1 is LGHNA and CDR2 YNFKEQ. The V end lost 1 base, the J end lost 2 bases, and 8 bases lay between the germline ends. The CDR3 nucleotides read TGTGCCAGCAGCCAAGGGACTATACAAGAGACCCAGTACTTC. Its protein product is CASSQGTIQETQYF.

This clonotype appeared a few times. The J gene is TRBJ2-1, the V gene TRBV11-2; 7 nucleotides agree with TRBD2. The CDR3 totals 15 residues. Germline CDR1 is SGHAT and CDR2 is FQNNGV. J lost 2 bases, V lost 5 bases, and 6 bases had no gene match. The CDR3 coding sequence is TGTGCCAGCAGCCCAGCGGGGATCACCTACAATGAGCAGTTCTTC. Its protein is CASSPAGITYNEQFF.

Here the CDR3 DNA reads TGTGCCAGCAGCGATTGCCGGGAACAGAGTAATTCACCCCTCCACTTT. As protein: CASSDCREQSNSPLHF. The chain couples TRBV7-2 to TRBJ1-6; D is uncertain. This CDR3 region has 16 residues. CDR1 and CDR2 from the germline V gene are SGHTA and FQGNSA. Trimming removed 5 bases from V and 6 bases from J, with 17 bases in between. The whole variable domain, filled in from reference TRBV7-2 and TRBJ1-6, reads GAGVSQSPSNKVTEKGKDVELRCDPISGHTALYWYRQSLGQGLEFLIYFQGNSAPDKSGLPSDRFSAERTGGSVSTLTIQRTQQEDSAVYLCASSDCREQSNSPLHFGNGTRLTVT.

The chain employs TRBV10-3 and TRBJ1-5; no firm D call. The CDR3 runs 13 residues. Trimming removed 4 bases at V and 8 bases at J, with 12 bases between. Germline lookup yields CDR1 ENHRY and CDR2 SYGVKD. The CDR3 loop reads CAISARPLEPQHF. In nucleotides, the CDR3 is TGTGCCATCAGTGCTAGACCTCTGGAGCCCCAGCATTTT.

This clonotype was counted between two and nine times. The chain recombines TRBV7-9 with TRBJ1-1, with D unclear. This CDR3 comprises 12 residues. Germline values: CDR1 SEHNR, CDR2 FQNEAQ (reference sequence). The V gene lost 4 bases and the J gene lost 5 bases, with 8 bases spanning the gap. In nucleotides, the CDR3 is TGTGCCAGCAGCTCCGGGAAGACTGAAGCTTTCTTT. Translation: CASSSGKTEAFF.

This chain uses TRBV5-1 with TRBJ2-3, with D possibly called TRBD1 or TRBD2 (6 bases each). The ends were cut back, 4 bases at V and 11 bases at J, with 11 bases in the middle. Germline V lookup: CDR1 SGHRS, CDR2 YFSETQ. This CDR3 contains 11 residues. CDR3 loop: CASSGGTMQYF. The CDR3 coding sequence is TGCGCCAGCAGCGGCGGGACAATGCAGTATTTT.

The chain employs TRBV5-4 and TRBJ2-7; 7 nucleotides match TRBD2. Germline V gives CDR1 SGHNT, CDR2 YYREEE (reference sequence). V shed 7 bases and J 3 bases; nucleotides not matched to a gene: 10. The CDR3 contains 14 residues. The CDR3 bases are TGTGCCAGCGCACGCGGGGGAGATATCTACGAGCAGTACTTC. This encodes CASARGGDIYEQYF.